This TCR beta chain was sequenced in a study of Ad26.COV2.S vaccination and SARS-CoV-2 variants. Study-wide points: Non-spike TCR breadth showed similarity between vaccine and placebo recipients.

Method: immunoSEQ multiplex PCR; TCRdb's copy keeps in-frame clones and lacks some. Of more than 350,000 clones in the sample, 75% to 95% were seen once. As regards this clone: The antigen remains undetermined.

The sample's treatment: about 20 received Ad26.COV2.S at low or high dose, single or two shots; 5 received placebo; per-sample allocation not given. Sampling occurred on day 63 after the first vaccine or placebo injection. Germline CDR1 reads MGHRA; CDR2 reads YSYEKL. The CDR3 extends over 15 amino acids. J was trimmed by 0 bases and V by 6 bases; bases with no gene match: 6. The TCR originated in a person aged 18-60 years who received the Ad26.COV2.S COVID-19 vaccine or a placebo. J is TRBJ2-3 and V is TRBV4-1; 7 positions agree with TRBD1. The sample was peripheral blood, taken in a trial of Ad26.COV2.S vaccine versus placebo. CDR3 sequence (DNA): TGCGCCAGCAGACGGACAGGAACTAGCACAGATACGCAGTATTTT. Translation: CASRRTGTSTDTQYF.